The text below deals with one T cell receptor (beta chain). The source of the sample is a study of cytomegalovirus exposure and HLA in healthy donors. PCR employed 60 Vbeta and 13 Jbeta primers. Sequencing used immunoSEQ multiplex PCR; TCRdb keeps in-frame clones, though not all of them. The top ten hold roughly 1.5% of the sample, which has about 190,000 clones, about four fifths seen once. This clonotype was sampled from a woman between 50 and 59 years old in good health and CMV-seronegative. The specimen was PBMCs.

The CDR3 DNA sequence: TGTGCCAGCAGTCCCACAGGCCACAATCAGCCCCAGCATTTT. Amino acid sequence: CASSPTGHNQPQHF. The V and J genes are TRBV27 and TRBJ1-5; TRBD1 might be the D (5 bases). Germline V CDR1 and CDR2: MNHEY, SMNVEV (reference sequence). V lost 5 bases and J lost 3, with 11 bases in between. This CDR3 comprises 14 residues.